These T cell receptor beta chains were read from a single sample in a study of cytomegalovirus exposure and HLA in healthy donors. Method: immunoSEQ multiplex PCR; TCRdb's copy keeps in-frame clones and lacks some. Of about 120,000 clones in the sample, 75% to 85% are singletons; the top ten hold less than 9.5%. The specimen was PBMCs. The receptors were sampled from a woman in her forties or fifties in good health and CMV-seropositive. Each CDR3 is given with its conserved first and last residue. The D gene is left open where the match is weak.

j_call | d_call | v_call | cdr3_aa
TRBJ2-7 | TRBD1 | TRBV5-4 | CASSHAGTGGYEQYF
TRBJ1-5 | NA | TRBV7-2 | CASSSGDQPQHF
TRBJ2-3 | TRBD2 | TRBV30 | CAGTSGSSTDTQYF
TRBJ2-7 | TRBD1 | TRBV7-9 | CASSLTGPFGEQYF
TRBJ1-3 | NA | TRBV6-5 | CASRTIVGNTIYF
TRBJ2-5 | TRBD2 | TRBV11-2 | CASTELGTSGLQETQYF
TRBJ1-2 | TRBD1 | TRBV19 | CASSSRDSVYGYTF
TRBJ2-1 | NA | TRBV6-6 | CASSYWGRPNEQFF
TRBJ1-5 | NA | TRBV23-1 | CASSQYEEFSNQPQHF
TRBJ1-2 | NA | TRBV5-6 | CASSFGRPGRAIYGYTF
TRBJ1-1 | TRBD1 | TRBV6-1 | CASSLTGGEAFF
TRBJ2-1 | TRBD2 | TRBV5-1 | CASSLAPSGINEQFF
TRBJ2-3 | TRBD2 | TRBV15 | CATSRAPTSGTDTQYF
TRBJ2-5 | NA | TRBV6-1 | CASSEGVGESAQYF
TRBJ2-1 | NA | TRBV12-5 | CASGLVASRSYNEQFF
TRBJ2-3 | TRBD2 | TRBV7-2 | CASRTAGVVSDTQYF
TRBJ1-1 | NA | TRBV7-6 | CASSWTENTEAFF
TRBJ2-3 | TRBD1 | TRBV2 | CASSEGGQGATDTQYF
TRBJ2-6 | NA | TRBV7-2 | CASSHRTVGANVLTF
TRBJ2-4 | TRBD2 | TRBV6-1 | CASSISGGSNIQYF
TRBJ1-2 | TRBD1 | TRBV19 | CASRNTGTGDGYTF
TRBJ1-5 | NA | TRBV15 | CATSRDRVNQPQHF
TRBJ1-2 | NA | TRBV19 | CASSSGRVWVYGYTF
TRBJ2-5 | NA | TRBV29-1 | CSVVTGGETQYF
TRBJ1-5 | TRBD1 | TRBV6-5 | CASRRDRLFSQPQHF
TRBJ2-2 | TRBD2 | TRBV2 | CASRSEGRGATGELFF
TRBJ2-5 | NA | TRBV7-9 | CASSLGRDGGETQYF
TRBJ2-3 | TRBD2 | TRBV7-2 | CASSRSGGITDTQYF
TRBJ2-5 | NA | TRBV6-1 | CASSGGRGRGRGETQYF
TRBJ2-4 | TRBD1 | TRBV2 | CASSKRTGGDLSTKNIQYF
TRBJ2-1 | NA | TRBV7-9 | CASSTGLYNEQFF
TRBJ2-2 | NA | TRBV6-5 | CASSTGEPGELFF
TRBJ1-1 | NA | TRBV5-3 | CARSLNTGMTEAFF
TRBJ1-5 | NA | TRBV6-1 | CASRERGIQLRSGQPQHF
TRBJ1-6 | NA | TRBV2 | CASAERSYNSPLHF
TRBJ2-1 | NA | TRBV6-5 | CASSYALGAYNEQFF
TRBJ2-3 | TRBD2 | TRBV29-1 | CSSGPGGGSTDTQYF
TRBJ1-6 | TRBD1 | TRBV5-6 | CASSWDRNSPLHF
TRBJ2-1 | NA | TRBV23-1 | CASSLGVRTYNEQFF
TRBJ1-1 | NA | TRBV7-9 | CASSLAGAPHTEALF
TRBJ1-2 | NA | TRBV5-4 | CASSLARQAGYTF
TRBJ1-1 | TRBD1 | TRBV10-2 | CASSLGQGSPEAFF
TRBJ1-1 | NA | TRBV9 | CASSAGHQWGTEAFF
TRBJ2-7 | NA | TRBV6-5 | CASSYRGRAYEQYF
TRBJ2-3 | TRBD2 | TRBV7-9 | CASSPLSTSGGVLGDTQYF
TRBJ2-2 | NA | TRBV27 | CASSPQTGLVGELFF
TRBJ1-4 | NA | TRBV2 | CASSEVMGAGEKLFF
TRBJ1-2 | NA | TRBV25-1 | CASSDSGRYGYTF
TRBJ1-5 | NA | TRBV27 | CASSLSGPSYSNQPQHF
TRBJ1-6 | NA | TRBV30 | CAWSVQGRGAPPLHF
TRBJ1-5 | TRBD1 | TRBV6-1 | CASRDSQSISPQHF
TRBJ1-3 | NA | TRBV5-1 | CASSPLSGGNTIYF
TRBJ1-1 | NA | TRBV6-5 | CASSYSQANTEAFF
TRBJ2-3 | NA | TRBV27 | CASSLSSYRDTQYF
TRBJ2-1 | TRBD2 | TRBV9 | CASSVWASGGVYNEQFF
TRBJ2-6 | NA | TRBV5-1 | CASSLVRGSGANVLTF
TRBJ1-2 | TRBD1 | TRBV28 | CASRTQGGVYGYTF
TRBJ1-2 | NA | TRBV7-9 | CASSLVGGPPAGYTF